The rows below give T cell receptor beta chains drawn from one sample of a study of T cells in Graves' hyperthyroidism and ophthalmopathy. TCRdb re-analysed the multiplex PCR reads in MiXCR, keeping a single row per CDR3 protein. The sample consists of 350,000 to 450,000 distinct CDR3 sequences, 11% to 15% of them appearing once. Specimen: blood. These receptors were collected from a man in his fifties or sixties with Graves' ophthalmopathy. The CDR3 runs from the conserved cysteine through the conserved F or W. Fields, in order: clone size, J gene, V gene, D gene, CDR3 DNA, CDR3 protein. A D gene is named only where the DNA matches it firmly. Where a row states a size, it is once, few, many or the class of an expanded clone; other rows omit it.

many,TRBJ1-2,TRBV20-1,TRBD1,TGCAGTGCTAGCGGGACAGGGTATGGCTACACCTTC,CSASGTGYGYTF
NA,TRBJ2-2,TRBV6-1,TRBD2,TGTGCCAGCAGCCCGGCTAGCGGGAGGGCCGGGGCCGGGGAGCTGTTTTTT,CASSPASGRAGAGELFF
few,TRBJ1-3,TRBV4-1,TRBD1,TGCGCCAGCAGCCGCCTAGGACAGGGGTCTGGAAACACCATATATTTT,CASSRLGQGSGNTIYF
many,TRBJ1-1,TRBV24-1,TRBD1,TGTGCCACCAGGAACAGGGGTTTCACTGAAGCTTTCTTT,CATRNRGFTEAFF
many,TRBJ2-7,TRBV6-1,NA,TGTGCCAGCCTCGGAAGGTCGATGCACGAGCAGTACTTC,CASLGRSMHEQYF
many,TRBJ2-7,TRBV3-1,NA,TGTGCCAGCAGCCCAAAAGGGGTCCACGAGCAGTACTTC,CASSPKGVHEQYF
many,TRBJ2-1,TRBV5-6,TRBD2,TGTGCCAGCAGCCCCCGCGCGGGGGGGCGGAATGAGCAGTTCTTC,CASSPRAGGRNEQFF
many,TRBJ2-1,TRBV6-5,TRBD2,TGTGCCAGCAGTTACGGGACTAGCGGGAGTTCCTACAATGAGCAGTTCTTC,CASSYGTSGSSYNEQFF
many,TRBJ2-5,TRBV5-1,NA,TGCGCCAGCAGAGGACTAAAAGAGACCCAGTACTTC,CASRGLKETQYF
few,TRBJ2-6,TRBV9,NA,TGTGCCAGCAGCGTAGCCCCCTCCAGGGGCGAGGGGGCCAACGTCCTGACTTTC,CASSVAPSRGEGANVLTF
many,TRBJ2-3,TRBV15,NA,TGTGCCACCAGCCGGGGTGGAGTAGATACGCAGTATTTT,CATSRGGVDTQYF
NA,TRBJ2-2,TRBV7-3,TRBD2,TGTGCCAGCAGCTTAATGGGACTAGCGAACACCGGGGAGCTGTTTTTT,CASSLMGLANTGELFF
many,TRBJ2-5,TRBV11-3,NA,TGTGCCAGCAGTCCTACCTCGGGGGACAGAGCAGGGACCCAGTACTTC,CASSPTSGDRAGTQYF
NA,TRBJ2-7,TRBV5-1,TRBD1,TGCGCCAGCAGCCAAACCACAGGGGTAGAGCAGTACTTC,CASSQTTGVEQYF
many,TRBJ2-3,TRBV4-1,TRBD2,TGCGCCAGCAGCCAAGATAAGGGTGGCTTGGGACTAGCAGATACGCAGTATTTT,CASSQDKGGLGLADTQYF
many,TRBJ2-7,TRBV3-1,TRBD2,TGTGCCAGCAGACGGACTAGCGGGTCAGATCCCTACGAGCAGTACTTC,CASRRTSGSDPYEQYF
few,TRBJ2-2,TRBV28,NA,TGTGCCAGCAGTAATTCGGTTGGAGCCGGGGAGCTGTTTTTT,CASSNSVGAGELFF
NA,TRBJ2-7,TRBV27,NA,TGTGCCAGCGCAACTCAAAGCTCCTACGAGCAGTACTTC,CASATQSSYEQYF
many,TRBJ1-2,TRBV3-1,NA,TGTGCCAGCAGCCCCAGCGGTATTGACGGCTACACCTTC,CASSPSGIDGYTF
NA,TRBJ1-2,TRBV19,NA,TGTGCCAGTCGGCTTGGGGTAGCGAACTATGGCTACACCTTC,CASRLGVANYGYTF
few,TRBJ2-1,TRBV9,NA,TGTGCCAGCAGCGTAGGTAGAGGGGGGTTTAATGAGCAGTTCTTC,CASSVGRGGFNEQFF
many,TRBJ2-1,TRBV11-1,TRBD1,TGTGCCAGCAGCAAGGACAGGCGGTTATCCCAGCGTGCGTTCTTC,CASSKDRRLSQRAFF
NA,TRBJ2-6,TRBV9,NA,TGTGCCAGCAGCGTAGCTACGTGGCAGGAGACCTCTGGGGCCAACGTCCTGACTTTC,CASSVATWQETSGANVLTF
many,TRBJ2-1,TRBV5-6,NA,TGTGCCAGCAGCTTGGGACTAGACAATGAGCAGTTCTTC,CASSLGLDNEQFF
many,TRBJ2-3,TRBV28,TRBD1,TGTGCCAGCAGCTTATACCCGGACAGGGCGGATACGCAGTATTTT,CASSLYPDRADTQYF
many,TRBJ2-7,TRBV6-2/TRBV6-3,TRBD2,TGTGCCAGCAGTAGCTGGGCGGGAGGCTCCTACGAGCAGTACTTC,CASSSWAGGSYEQYF
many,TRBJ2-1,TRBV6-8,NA,TGTGCCAGCAGTTACGGTCTAGGGTTGCTCGATGAGCAGTTCTTC,CASSYGLGLLDEQFF
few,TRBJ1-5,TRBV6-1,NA,TGTGCCAGCAGTGAATTTGGGGGGGGGAGGTTCGGCCAGCCCCAGCATTTT,CASSEFGGGRFGQPQHF
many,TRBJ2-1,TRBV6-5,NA,TGTGCCAGCAGTTACCTACGTTACAATGAGCAGTTCTTC,CASSYLRYNEQFF
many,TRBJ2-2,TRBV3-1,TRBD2,TGTGCCAGCAGCCCGGGACTAGCATCGGGGGAGCTGTTTTTT,CASSPGLASGELFF
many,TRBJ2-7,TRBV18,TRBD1,TGTGCCAGCTCACCACAGAGGGGGCACCACGAGCAGTACTTC,CASSPQRGHHEQYF
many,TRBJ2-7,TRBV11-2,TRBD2,TGTGCCAGCAGCTCTCAGAGCGGGAGGTCCTACGAGCAGTACTTC,CASSSQSGRSYEQYF
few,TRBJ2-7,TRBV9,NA,TGTGCCAGCAGCGTAGCTGGAGGGAAAGGGCACGAGCAGTACTTC,CASSVAGGKGHEQYF
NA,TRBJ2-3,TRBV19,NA,TGTGCCAGTACCTCGGGGGACACAGATACGCAGTATTTT,CASTSGDTDTQYF
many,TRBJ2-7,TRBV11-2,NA,TGTGCCAGCAGCCGTATGATTGGGGGGGCGAATTTCGAGCAGTACTTC,CASSRMIGGANFEQYF
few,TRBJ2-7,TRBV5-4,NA,TGTGCCAGCAGCTCCGAAAGCGCACACGAGCAGTACTTC,CASSSESAHEQYF
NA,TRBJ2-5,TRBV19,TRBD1,TGTGCCAGTACCGGGACAGGGTTAGGGGAAGAGACCCAGTACTTC,CASTGTGLGEETQYF
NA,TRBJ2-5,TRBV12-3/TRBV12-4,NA,TGTGCCACTAAGTGGACAGTCCAAGAGACCCAGTACTTC,CATKWTVQETQYF
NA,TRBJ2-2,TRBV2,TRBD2,TGTGCCAGCAGGACTTCTAGCGGGAACACCGGGGAGCTGTTTTTT,CASRTSSGNTGELFF
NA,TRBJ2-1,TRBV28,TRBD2,TGTGCCAGCAGTCCTCGGGGGGTAGCGGGAGTAAACGAGCAGTTCTTC,CASSPRGVAGVNEQFF
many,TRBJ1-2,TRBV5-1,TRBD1,TGCGCCAGCAGCTTCGACAAACCCGGACAGGGGGCGGATGGCTACACCTTC,CASSFDKPGQGADGYTF